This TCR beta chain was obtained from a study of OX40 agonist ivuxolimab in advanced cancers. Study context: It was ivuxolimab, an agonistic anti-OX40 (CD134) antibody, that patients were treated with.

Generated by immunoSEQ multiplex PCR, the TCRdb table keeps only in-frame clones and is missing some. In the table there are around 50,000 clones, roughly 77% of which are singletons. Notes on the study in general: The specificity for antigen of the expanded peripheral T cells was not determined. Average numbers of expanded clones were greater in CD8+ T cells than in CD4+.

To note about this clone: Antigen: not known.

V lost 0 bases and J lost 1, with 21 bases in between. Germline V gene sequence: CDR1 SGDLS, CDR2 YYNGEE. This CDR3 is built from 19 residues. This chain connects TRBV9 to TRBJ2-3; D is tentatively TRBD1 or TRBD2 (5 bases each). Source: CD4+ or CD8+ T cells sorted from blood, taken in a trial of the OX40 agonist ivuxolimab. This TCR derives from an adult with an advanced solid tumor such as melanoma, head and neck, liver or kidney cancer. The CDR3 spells CASSVEGLGMGPRTDTQYF. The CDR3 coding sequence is TGTGCCAGCAGCGTAGAAGGGTTGGGCATGGGACCCCGCACAGATACGCAGTATTTT.